The 20 T cell receptor beta chains below all came from one sample that was sequenced in a study of blood T cell repertoires in COVID-19 (dated by TCRdb to 2020 to 2021). Libraries came from the immunoSEQ multiplex PCR assay. TCRdb obtained this table from immuneACCESS and retained in-frame rearrangements with V and J assigned. These tables miss some clones; where compared with another copy, unresolved V genes account for less than half of the shortfall, and the remainder is unexplained. The table for this sample lists more than 250,000 clones; roughly nine tenths of them were counted only once. Approximately 2.4% of the sample belongs to the ten largest clones. What was sequenced was PBMCs or T cells enriched from blood (not recorded which). These receptors were collected from a woman under 30 who had recovered from COVID-19.

V usage is TRBV29-1 and J usage is TRBJ1-2; possible D gene TRBD1, 5 bases. Trimming removed 3 bases at V and 2 bases at J, with 19 bases between. Germline loops: CDR1 SQVTM, CDR2 ANQGSEA. CDR3 length equals 16 residues. The CDR3 region is CSVEGEDPPTNYGYTF. Written as DNA, the CDR3 is TGCAGCGTTGAGGGGGAGGACCCCCCCACGAACTATGGCTACACCTTC.

The J gene is TRBJ2-7, the V gene TRBV7-2, with 7 bases lining up with TRBD2. With V trimmed by 2 bases and J by 3 bases, 4 bases remained unmatched. The length of the CDR3 is 14 residues. Germline-derived CDR1 and CDR2 are SGHTA and FQGNSA. The CDR3 region has the DNA TGTGCCAGCAGCTTATTGCGGGGGTACTACGAGCAGTACTTC. Encoded protein: CASSLLRGYYEQYF.

This sequence joins TRBV19 and TRBJ2-1; 9 bases are a match to TRBD1. This CDR3 is 15 amino acids long. The J segment lost 8 bases and the V segment lost 6 bases, leaving 11 bases of the junction unmatched. Looked up from germline, CDR1 is LNHDA and CDR2 is SQIVND (reference sequence). The CDR3, as DNA: TGTGCCAGTAGCCCCTTGGACAGGGGCTTGGATGAGCAGTTCTTC. Its translation is CASSPLDRGLDEQFF.

The CDR3 here is CASSFGQTGELFF. The CDR3 bases are TGTGCCAGCAGCTTCGGACAGACCGGGGAGCTGTTTTTT. This chain links TRBV11-1 with TRBJ2-2, with D perhaps TRBD1 (6 bases). The CDR3 is 13 residues long. V was clipped by 3 bases and J by 5 bases, with 7 bases between them. Germline V gene data show CDR1 as SGHAT and CDR2 as FQDESV (reference sequence).

This sequence joins TRBV28 and TRBJ2-5; unclear D gene. This CDR3 comprises 12 residues. V was trimmed by 1 base and J by 4 bases, leaving 4 bases between them. Germline CDR1 and CDR2: MDHEN and SYDVKM. The CDR3 region is CASSLSIETQYF. The CDR3 DNA sequence: TGTGCCAGCAGTTTATCAATAGAGACCCAGTACTTC.

This rearrangement joins TRBV6-5 to TRBJ1-5; tentative D call: TRBD1 (6 bases). Germline CDR1 MNHEY, CDR2 SVGAGI. This CDR3 region has 14 residues. V was cut by 6 bases and J by 6 bases, with 15 bases left in between. CDR3 sequence reads: CASRPPGDGQPQHF. The DNA of the CDR3 is TGTGCCAGCAGACCCCCAGGGGATGGTCAGCCCCAGCATTTT.

The rearrangement uses TRBV12-3 or TRBV12-4 and TRBJ2-1, with TRBD2 matching over 7 bases. Trimming took 8 bases from V and 8 from J; bases not matched to a gene: 6. The CDR3 covers 12 residues. CDR3 amino acids: CASSPGGDEQFF. CDR3 sequence (DNA): TGTGCCAGCTCGCCGGGGGGAGATGAGCAGTTCTTC.

The chain combines TRBV7-8 with TRBJ2-3; weak D call: TRBD2 (6 bases). The V and J ends lost 4 bases and 4 bases respectively, with 18 bases between them. From germline, CDR1 is SGHVS and CDR2 FQNEAQ. The CDR3 is made up of 16 amino acids. This chain's CDR3 is CASSWAGIRFPDTQYF. The DNA of the CDR3 is TGTGCCAGCAGCTGGGCGGGGATTCGTTTTCCAGATACGCAGTATTTT.

V and J are TRBV3-1 (or the pseudogene TRBV3-2) and TRBJ2-7; tentatively, D is TRBD2 (6 bases). V was cut by 4 bases and J by 3 bases, with 16 bases left in between. In germline, CDR1 is LGHDT, CDR2 YNNKEL (reference sequence). This CDR3 spans 15 amino acids. As DNA, the CDR3 is TGTGCCAGCAGCCCCGCCGGCGGGGTTATCTACGAGCAGTACTTC. As protein: CASSPAGGVIYEQYF.

The V call is TRBV15, the J call TRBJ1-4; perhaps TRBD1 as D (5 bases). The CDR3 sequence is 16 residues long. The ends were cut back, 5 bases at V and 2 bases at J, with 15 bases in the middle. CDR1 is LNHNV and CDR2 is YYDKDF in the germline V gene (reference sequence). CDR3 DNA sequence: TGTGCCACCAGCGACCAGGAGGGGCCTACTAATGAAAAACTGTTTTTT. This gives the protein CATSDQEGPTNEKLFF.

DNA for the CDR3: TGTGCCAGCAGCCGAGTTAGCGGGAGGGCCGTTGAGCAGTTCTTC. Amino acids: CASSRVSGRAVEQFF. The V and J genes are TRBV11-2 and TRBJ2-1, with TRBD2 matching 11 bases. CDR3 length equals 15 residues. Trimming at V came to 5 bases and at J to 9 bases, leaving 9 bases not matched to a gene. Germline CDR1 SGHAT, CDR2 FQNNGV. Supplemented by reference TRBV11-2 and TRBJ2-1, the full variable domain reads EAGVAQSPRYKIIEKRQSVAFWCNPISGHATLYWYQQILGQGPKLLIQFQNNGVVDDSQLPKDRFSAERLKGVDSTLKIQPAKLEDSAVYLCASSRVSGRAVEQFFGPGTRLTVL.

Details on this clone: The same CDR3 also results from other DNA sequences found in this sample. The genes are TRBV28 and TRBJ1-2; unclear D gene. V was cut by 3 bases and J by 4 bases, with 9 bases left in between. CDR1 and CDR2 from the germline V gene are MDHEN and SYDVKM. CDR3 length equals 13 residues. In DNA form, the CDR3 reads TGTGCCAGCAGTTTTGGCAGGTTCTATGGCTACACCTTC. This codes for CASSFGRFYGYTF.

The chain joins TRBV15 to TRBJ2-3; TRBD1 aligns across 9 bases. With V trimmed by 1 base and J by 7 bases, 9 bases remained unmatched. The CDR3 consists of 16 residues. Germline CDR1 LNHNV, CDR2 YYDKDF (reference sequence). This CDR3 reads CATSRGRTGELNTQYF. DNA of the CDR3: TGTGCCACCAGCAGAGGTCGGACAGGGGAGTTGAATACGCAGTATTTT.

J is TRBJ2-7 and V is TRBV7-8; 12 bases are a match to TRBD2. V dropped 5 bases and J dropped 0; count of bases not matched to a gene: 8. The CDR3 is made up of 17 amino acids. Germline CDR1 SGHVS, CDR2 FQNEAQ. The CDR3 protein is CASSLSSGGAFSYEQYF. DNA of the CDR3: TGTGCCAGCAGCCTTTCTAGCGGGGGGGCTTTCTCCTACGAGCAGTACTTC.

A single count supports this clone. The J gene is TRBJ1-1, the V gene TRBV15, with a possible D match to TRBD1 (5 bases). Germline V gives CDR1 LNHNV, CDR2 YYDKDF (reference sequence). The CDR3 is 19 amino acids. V gave up 0 bases and J gave up 4 bases, with 24 bases separating them. The CDR3 sequence is CATSREIGGKQIGPTEAFF. As DNA, the CDR3 is TGTGCCACCAGCAGAGAGATCGGGGGTAAGCAGATCGGGCCCACTGAAGCTTTCTTT.

The chain combines TRBV28 with TRBJ1-1; tentative D call: TRBD1 (5 bases). The CDR3 runs to 11 residues. Trimming left V 10 bases short and J 9 bases short, with 15 bases between. Germline V gene sequence: CDR1 MDHEN, CDR2 SYDVKM. In DNA form, the CDR3 reads TGTGCCATCGGGGGGGGAGGGAAAGCTTTCTTT. The encoded protein is CAIGGGGKAFF.

This chain joins TRBV25-1 and TRBJ1-6; TRBD1 is a possible D gene (6 bases). The CDR3 runs to 15 residues. In germline, CDR1 is MGHDK, CDR2 SYGVNS. The ends were cut back, 0 bases at V and 7 bases at J, with 10 bases in the middle. CDR3 bases: TGTGCCAGCAGTGAATATAGGACAGCGAATTCACCCCTCCACTTT. Translation: CASSEYRTANSPLHF.

The table lists this clone with a few counts. This chain uses TRBV29-1 with TRBJ1-2, with TRBD1 matching 8 bases. V shed 7 bases and J 1 base; nucleotides not matched to a gene: 8. The germline V gene has CDR1 SQVTM and CDR2 ANQGSEA. This CDR3 region has 14 residues. Here the CDR3 reads CSDSGTGLNYGYTF. The CDR3 DNA sequence: TGCAGCGACTCCGGGACAGGCCTTAACTATGGCTACACCTTC.

V and J are TRBV7-9 and TRBJ2-7; TRBD2 might be the D (5 bases). Germline CDR1 is SEHNR and CDR2 is FQNEAQ (reference sequence). V lost 5 bases and J lost 1, with 9 bases in between. This CDR3 contains 13 residues. The CDR3 DNA follows: TGTGCCAGCAGCCTCGGGGTTTCCTACGAGCAGTACTTC. It specifies CASSLGVSYEQYF.

The chain combines TRBV14 with TRBJ2-2; 10 bases fit TRBD2. Germline values: CDR1 SGHDN, CDR2 FVKESK. This CDR3 is 17 amino acids long. V shed 0 bases, J shed 4 bases, and the junction held 5 bases outside the gene matches. The CDR3 region has the DNA TGTGCCAGCAGCCAAGATTCGCTAGCGGGGGTCACCGGGGAGCTGTTTTTT. Its translation is CASSQDSLAGVTGELFF.